The clone carrying this T cell receptor (delta chain) is labeled as large. Additional DNA sequences in this sample encode the identical CDR3. This CDR3 comprises 17 residues. Germline V lookup: CDR1 GEAIGNYY, CDR2 EKD. V shed 0 bases and J shed 0 bases, with 8 bases lying between them. The data were taken from a study of gamma-delta chains in newborns, infants, children. Study at large: Polyclonal expansion of innate γδ T cells after birth follows microbial exposure.

TCRdb reprocessed the reads using CATT. This table holds about 6,900 delta-chain clones, about 2% found once. This TCR derives from a child who was a newborn, infant or young child, either healthy, febrile or measles-vaccinated (not recorded which). Sequenced: blood. V gene TRDV2 combines with J gene TRDJ3, with a weak D call TRDD3 (6 bases). The CDR3 loop reads CACDTVLGSWDTRQMFF. Written as DNA, the CDR3 is TGTGCCTGTGACACCGTACTGGGCTCCTGGGACACCCGACAGATGTTTTTC.